The 29 T cell receptor beta chains below all came from one sample that was sequenced in a study of identical twins. One entry per CDR3 protein, called by TCRdb with MiXCR from the 5' RACE reads. The sample shows roughly 720,000 distinct CDR3 sequences, about 20% of them seen only once. This sample also appeared in a second study, on T cells expressing NK-cell markers.

Sequenced sample: PBMCs. These receptors all stem from a woman in her late teens or twenties in good health.

This clonotype occurred a few times. The gene calls are TRBV5-1 and TRBJ2-6; D is uncertain. Germline V gene data show CDR1 as SGHRS and CDR2 as YFSETQ. This CDR3 contains 16 residues. The germline V and J ends were trimmed by 5 bases and 3 bases, with 15 bases remaining between them. The chain's CDR3 is CASSLAASYGANVLTF. The CDR3 bases are TGCGCCAGCAGTCTTGCGGCGTCTTATGGGGCCAACGTCCTGACTTTC.

This clonotype came up many times. V gene TRBV6-5 combines with J gene TRBJ2-1; D is undetermined. Germline loops: CDR1 MNHEY, CDR2 SVGAGI. V was cut by 4 bases and J by 4 bases, with 8 bases left in between. The CDR3 is 13 amino acids. The CDR3 spells CASSFDQYNEQFF. CDR3 nucleotides: TGTGCCAGCAGTTTTGACCAATACAATGAGCAGTTCTTC.

V usage is TRBV7-3 and J usage is TRBJ2-5; TRBD2 matches at 9 bases. The CDR3 length is 14 residues. V was pared by 1 base and J by 6 bases, with 3 bases of the junction left unmatched. Germline loops: CDR1 SGHTA, CDR2 FQGTGA. The CDR3 reads CASSLNSGGQTQYF. The CDR3 DNA reads TGTGCCAGCAGCTTAAATAGCGGGGGCCAGACCCAGTACTTC.

The chain has TRBV7-9 and TRBJ2-6; tentative D call: TRBD1 (6 bases). The CDR3 length is 17 residues. Trimming left V 5 bases short and J 3 bases short, with 17 bases between. Looked up from germline, CDR1 is SEHNR and CDR2 is FQNEAQ (reference sequence). The CDR3 spells CASSPYVDSGGANVLTF. In DNA form, the CDR3 reads TGTGCCAGCAGCCCTTATGTGGACAGTGGTGGGGCCAACGTCCTGACTTTC.

This sequence joins TRBV7-2 and TRBJ2-4; the D is unclear. The CDR3 is 12 amino acids. CDR1 and CDR2 (germline): SGHTA, FQGNSA. V was trimmed by 5 bases and J by 8 bases, leaving 10 bases between them. Written as DNA, the CDR3 is TGTGCCAGCAGCAACGAATGGGACATTCAGTACTTC. Protein sequence: CASSNEWDIQYF.

This clonotype came up a few times. The chain is built from TRBV20-1 and TRBJ2-7; 8 bases match TRBD2. J was trimmed by 4 bases and V by 0 bases; bases with no gene match: 8. Germline loops: CDR1 DFQATT, CDR2 SNEGSKA (reference sequence). This CDR3 contains 15 residues. CDR3 bases: TGCAGTGCTAGAGACCCACTAGCGGCAACTTACGAGCAGTACTTC. Translated: CSARDPLAATYEQYF.

This clonotype was seen only a few times. V and J are TRBV20-1 and TRBJ2-3; D perhaps matches TRBD2 (6 bases). Germline CDR1 is DFQATT and CDR2 is SNEGSKA (reference sequence). V was clipped by 3 bases and J by 5 bases, with 15 bases between them. The CDR3 is 14 residues long. The CDR3 loop reads CSASGSDNKDTQYF. The CDR3 DNA sequence: TGCAGTGCTAGCGGGAGCGATAATAAAGATACGCAGTATTTT.

This clonotype was picked up a small number of times. V usage is TRBV7-2 and J usage is TRBJ2-7; perhaps TRBD1 as D (5 bases). V lost 5 bases to trimming and J lost 3 bases, with 11 bases between them. The CDR3 sequence is 13 residues long. Germline CDR1 and CDR2: SGHTA and FQGNSA. The CDR3 DNA follows: TGTGCCAGCAGCCTCGACAGTCACTACGAGCAGTACTTC. This codes for CASSLDSHYEQYF.

This clonotype was counted only a few times. This chain connects TRBV20-1 to TRBJ1-5; no clear D gene. In germline, CDR1 is DFQATT, CDR2 SNEGSKA (reference sequence). Deletions cut 6 bases from V and 7 bases from J, with 16 bases between. The CDR3 is 13 amino acids. The CDR3 DNA follows: TGCAGTGCCCGGTCAAGCGGAAGCCAGCCCCAGCATTTT. This encodes CSARSSGSQPQHF.

This clonotype was detected a few times. The rearrangement links TRBV10-3 to TRBJ2-1; D unresolved. Germline values: CDR1 ENHRY, CDR2 SYGVKD. The length of the CDR3 is 14 residues. V gave up 4 bases and J gave up 8 bases, with 15 bases separating them. In nucleotides, the CDR3 is TGTGCCATCAGTGTAGGGTCAGATCCCGATGAGCAGTTCTTC. It codes for CAISVGSDPDEQFF.

This clonotype has a count of ten or more. The junction differs from germline at one of its ends, possibly a read error. The chain is built from TRBV4-3 and TRBJ1-1; TRBD1 matches at 8 bases. CDR3 length: 14 residues. CDR1 and CDR2 from the germline V gene are LGHNA and YSLEER. The CDR3 spells CASSQDRGGTEAFF. As DNA, the CDR3 is TGTGCCAGCAGCCAAGACAGGGGTGGCACTGAAGCTTTCTTT.

In this sample, this clonotype turned up a few times. The chain carries TRBV29-1 and TRBJ1-5; possible D gene TRBD1, 6 bases. Trimming removed 2 bases from V and 6 bases from J, with 14 bases in between. Germline CDR1 and CDR2: SQVTM and ANQGSEA. The CDR3 covers 14 residues. The CDR3 spells CSVETGGRGQPQHF. DNA for the CDR3: TGCAGCGTTGAAACCGGGGGGCGCGGTCAGCCCCAGCATTTT.

The V call is TRBV20-1, the J call TRBJ2-5; D not resolved. V was cut by 2 bases and J by 5 bases, with 12 bases left in between. This CDR3 region has 13 residues. Germline V CDR1 and CDR2: DFQATT, SNEGSKA (reference sequence). The CDR3 is CSARPPAGETQYF. The CDR3 DNA reads TGCAGTGCTAGACCCCCGGCCGGGGAGACCCAGTACTTC.

This clonotype has just a few counts. The rearrangement uses TRBV20-1 and TRBJ2-5; TRBD2 matches 8 bases. The V gene end was trimmed by 5 bases and the J gene end by 1 base; junction bases not matched to a gene: 3. The CDR3 covers 13 residues. In germline, CDR1 is DFQATT, CDR2 SNEGSKA (reference sequence). CDR3 in amino acids: CSAHSGGQETQYF. DNA of the CDR3: TGCAGTGCTCACAGCGGGGGCCAAGAGACCCAGTACTTC.

This clonotype was found a few times. The chain couples TRBV6-5 to TRBJ1-5; D unresolved. CDR1 is MNHEY and CDR2 is SVGAGI in the germline V gene. This CDR3 has 15 amino acids. Trimming cost V 0 bases and J 4 bases, with 10 bases left between them. The CDR3 reads CASSYSGQFNQPQHF. CDR3 in DNA: TGTGCCAGCAGTTACTCCGGTCAGTTTAATCAGCCCCAGCATTTT.

The gene calls are TRBV6-1 and TRBJ2-7; 8 bases map to TRBD1. The germline gives CDR1 MNHNS, CDR2 SASEGT. The CDR3 runs 19 residues. V shed 5 bases, J shed 0 bases, and the junction held 18 bases outside the gene matches. CDR3 sequence (DNA): TGTGCCAGCAGTACACCCCCGGACAGGGAACCACAAAGCTCCTACGAGCAGTACTTC. Protein: CASSTPPDREPQSSYEQYF.

The V call is TRBV27, the J call TRBJ1-6, with D unresolved. Germline CDR1 and CDR2: MNHEY and SMNVEV (reference sequence). The CDR3 contains 14 residues. The V and J ends lost 5 bases and 10 bases respectively, with 15 bases between them. DNA for the CDR3: TGTGCCAGCAGTACGAGGGTAGTAGGATCACCCCTCCACTTT. Residues: CASSTRVVGSPLHF.

This clonotype was seen a handful of times. One end of the junction does not line up with germline, which may come from a read error. V is TRBV7-3 and J is TRBJ1-1, with D tentatively TRBD1 (6 bases). The CDR3 extends over 12 amino acids. CDR1 and CDR2 (germline): SGHTA, FQGTGA. CDR3 region: CASSSPGVPLVF. The CDR3 nucleotides read TGTGCCAGCAGCTCCCCAGGGGTACCTTTAGTCTTT.

The chain has TRBV5-1 and TRBJ1-2; D not resolved. The germline CDR1 and CDR2 sequences are SGHRS and YFSETQ. The V gene lost 4 bases and the J gene lost 4 bases, with 17 bases spanning the gap. The length of the CDR3 is 15 residues. The CDR3 sequence is CASSPREGLTYGYTF. CDR3 sequence (DNA): TGCGCCAGCAGCCCACGAGAGGGTTTAACCTATGGCTACACCTTC.

With respect to this clonotype: The CDR3 does not end in the conserved phenylalanine or tryptophan, so this is likely a read error. The rearrangement joins TRBV29-1 to TRBJ2-7; possibly TRBD1 for D (6 bases). CDR3 size: 15 residues. Between the trimmed V and J ends, which lost 4 bases and 4 bases, there was a span of 20 bases. Germline V gene lookup returns CDR1 SQVTM and CDR2 ANQGSEA. The CDR3: CSVAVSGQPVYEQYI. DNA for the CDR3: TGCAGCGTTGCAGTATCGGGACAACCCGTGTACGAGCAGTACATC.

This clonotype turned up a few times. The rearrangement uses TRBV20-1 and TRBJ2-3; 7 bases are shared with TRBD2. This CDR3 has 14 residues. The V and J ends lost 3 bases and 2 bases, in that order; junction bases with no gene match: 5. CDR1 is DFQATT, CDR2 SNEGSKA, per germline (reference sequence). The CDR3 DNA sequence: TGCAGTGCTAGGCCGGGACTATACACAGATACGCAGTATTTT. This codes for CSARPGLYTDTQYF.

The J gene is TRBJ2-7, the V gene TRBV9; TRBD1 matches at 7 bases. Trimming took 3 bases from V and 3 from J; bases not matched to a gene: 6. Germline CDR1 SGDLS, CDR2 YYNGEE. CDR3 size: 14 residues. CDR3 DNA: TGTGCCAGCAGCGCCGGGACAGCCTACTACGAGCAGTACTTC. It is translated as CASSAGTAYYEQYF.

A few counts support this clonotype. The chain joins TRBV6-5 to TRBJ2-5, with 10 bases that match TRBD1. V lost 2 bases, J lost 4 bases, and 4 bases stayed unmatched. The CDR3 has 15 amino acids. Germline CDR1 MNHEY, CDR2 SVGAGI. CDR3 residues: CASSYRDRGPETQYF. CDR3 coding DNA: TGTGCCAGCAGTTACCGGGACAGGGGCCCAGAGACCCAGTACTTC.

This clonotype was detected only a few times. The chain uses TRBV12-3 or TRBV12-4 and TRBJ2-2; D is perhaps TRBD2 (5 bases). Trimming shortened V by 5 bases and J by 0 bases, and 13 bases separated the two germline ends. The CDR3 covers 16 residues. CDR3 DNA: TGTGCCAGCAGTCCTGGTCGGGGAACGAACACCGGGGAGCTGTTTTTT. Translating gives CASSPGRGTNTGELFF.

This clonotype has more than one count but fewer than ten. Being one base from a much bigger clone, this may be a read error. V usage is TRBV20-1 and J usage is TRBJ2-1, with TRBD2 matching 10 bases. V lost 0 bases, J lost 3 bases, and 2 bases stayed unmatched. The CDR3 covers 15 residues. The germline CDR1 and CDR2 sequences are DFQATT and SNEGSKA (reference sequence). CDR3 residues: CSARDSGGYYNEQFF. Here the CDR3 DNA reads TGCAGTGCTAGAGATAGCGGGGGGTACTACAATGAGCAGTTCTTC.

DNA for the CDR3: TGCAGTGCTAGAGTTCCGGATCGAAATACGCAGTATTTT. This codes for CSARVPDRNTQYF. This sequence joins TRBV20-1 and TRBJ2-3; D ambiguous. Germline CDR1 DFQATT, CDR2 SNEGSKA (reference sequence). This CDR3 region has 13 residues. Trimming stripped 1 base from V and 7 bases from J, with 12 bases between.

The chain uses TRBV10-3 and TRBJ1-1; TRBD1 is a possible D gene (5 bases). This CDR3 comprises 15 residues. V shed 2 bases and J shed 1 base, with 11 bases lying between them. Germline lookup yields CDR1 ENHRY and CDR2 SYGVKD. The CDR3, as DNA: TGTGCCATCAGTGAGATGGGACCGTCGAACACTGAAGCTTTCTTT. Its translation is CAISEMGPSNTEAFF.

This clonotype has just a few counts. This rearrangement joins TRBV6-1 to TRBJ2-7, with TRBD1 matching 10 bases. Germline CDR1 is MNHNS and CDR2 is SASEGT. This CDR3 comprises 15 residues. V shed 5 bases and J 3 bases; nucleotides not matched to a gene: 7. The CDR3 reads CASSPTWTGGYEQYF. The CDR3 region has the DNA TGTGCCAGCAGTCCGACTTGGACAGGGGGCTACGAGCAGTACTTC.

This sequence joins TRBV19 and TRBJ2-4; 13 bases are a match to TRBD2. Looked up from germline, CDR1 is LNHDA and CDR2 is SQIVND (reference sequence). V trimming: 4 bases; J trimming: 11 bases; junction bases outside the gene matches: 8. The CDR3 covers 15 residues. CDR3 bases: TGTGCCAGTAGTACCACCGGGACTAGCGGGGTTCTTCAGTACTTC. Its translation: CASSTTGTSGVLQYF.